This is a list of T cell receptor beta chains from one sample in a study of CD8 T cells in ankylosing spondylitis. TCRdb used MiXCR to reprocess the 5' RACE reads, holding one entry per CDR3 protein. The table has roughly 36,000 distinct CDR3 sequences, over 12% seen once; the top ten hold 35% to 45%. Sequencing was carried out using blood. The receptor source for this set is a male donor with ankylosing spondylitis or in good health (not recorded which). CDR3s include the opening cysteine and the closing phenylalanine or tryptophan. D genes are given only for firm matches. Size tells how often a clone was seen (once, few, many) or the class of an expanded clone, and some rows leave it out.

NA NA TRBJ2-1 TRBV12-3/TRBV12-4 TGTGCCAGCAGCCGTACGAGAAATGAGCAGTTCTTC CASSRTRNEQFF
NA TRBD1 TRBJ1-4 TRBV7-9 TGTGCCAGCAGCGGAAGGACAGGGGAAGGGGAAAAACTGTTTTTT CASSGRTGEGEKLFF
few NA TRBJ2-2 TRBV2 TGTGCCAGCACCGTGGACAGTAGGGTCGGGGAGCTGTTTTTT CASTVDSRVGELFF
NA NA TRBJ2-1 TRBV20-1 TGCAGTGCTACCCAAGAGGGACTGTCACACAATGAGCAGTTCTTC CSATQEGLSHNEQFF
NA TRBD2 TRBJ2-3 TRBV28 TGTGCCAGCAGTACAAGCGGGAGATTGGATACGCAGTATTTT CASSTSGRLDTQYF
few NA TRBJ2-3 TRBV24-1 TGTGCCACCAGTGAGTGGGGAGATACGCAGTATTTT CATSEWGDTQYF
few NA TRBJ2-2 TRBV30 TGTGCCTGGAGTGCGACCAGGGCATGGGCCGGGGAGCTGTTTTTT CAWSATRAWAGELFF
NA NA TRBJ1-1 TRBV12-3/TRBV12-4 TGTGCCAGCGGACACGCGAACACTGAAGCTTTCTTT CASGHANTEAFF
few NA TRBJ2-3 TRBV20-1 TGCAGTGCTAGAGATCCCGGCAGGAATACAGATACGCAGTATTTT CSARDPGRNTDTQYF
NA NA TRBJ1-5 TRBV7-2 TGTGCCAGCAGACCAACGACAGGAGGCAATCAGCCCCAGCATTTT CASRPTTGGNQPQHF
NA NA TRBJ2-2 TRBV2 TGTGCCAGCAGGGGTCCCGGGGAGCTGTTTTTT CASRGPGELFF
many NA TRBJ2-6 TRBV7-6 TGTGCCAGCAGCCCCGGCCCTGGGGCCAACGTCCTGACTTTC CASSPGPGANVLTF
few NA TRBJ2-3 TRBV20-1 TGCAGTGCCAGCACAGATACGCAGTATTTT CSASTDTQYF
NA NA TRBJ2-1 TRBV6-2/TRBV6-3 TGTGCCAGCAGTTACGGCCATGAGCAGTTCTTC CASSYGHEQFF
NA NA TRBJ2-2 TRBV5-1 TGCGCCAGCAGCTTGGCCGGGCAGGGGAACACCGGGGAGCTGTTTTTT CASSLAGQGNTGELFF
medium-sized NA TRBJ2-1 TRBV5-6 TGTGCCAGCAGCCGGGTGGGGAATGAGCAGTTCTTC CASSRVGNEQFF
NA NA TRBJ1-4 TRBV27 TGTGCCAGCAGTTCAACCTCAGGGGCAACTAATGAAAAACTGTTTTTT CASSSTSGATNEKLFF
NA NA TRBJ2-1 TRBV10-3 TGTGCCATCAGTGGTACAGCCACCTACAATGAGCAGTTCTTC CAISGTATYNEQFF
NA TRBD2 TRBJ2-3 TRBV9 TGTGCCAGCAGCGTTAGCGGGAACACAGATACGCAGTATTTT CASSVSGNTDTQYF
NA TRBD1 TRBJ1-1 TRBV28 TGTGCCAGCAGCTACAGGGGGGTCGCTTTCTTT CASSYRGVAFF
NA NA TRBJ2-2 TRBV18 TGTGCCAGCTCACCGCGGGACGGAGGAAGCGGGGAGCTGTTTTTT CASSPRDGGSGELFF
NA NA TRBJ1-1 TRBV2 TGTGCCAGCAGGGAAGCTTTCTTT CASREAFF
many NA TRBJ2-1 TRBV18 TGTGCCAGCTCACCACGGGGGGCCACCTACAATGAGCAGTTCTTC CASSPRGATYNEQFF
NA NA TRBJ2-5 TRBV12-3/TRBV12-4 TGTGCCAGCAGTTTAGAGGAGGAGACCCAGTACTTC CASSLEEETQYF
NA TRBD1 TRBJ1-1 TRBV3-1 TGTGCCAGCAGCCAAGAGGGACAGCTGAACACTGAAGCTTTCTTT CASSQEGQLNTEAFF
NA NA TRBJ2-1 TRBV12-3/TRBV12-4 TGTGCCAGCAGTTCTCCTTACAATGAGCAGTTCTTC CASSSPYNEQFF
few NA TRBJ2-1 TRBV20-1 TGCAGTGCTAGACCCGGCCATGAGCAGTTCTTC CSARPGHEQFF
NA NA TRBJ2-7 TRBV6-2/TRBV6-3 TGTGCCAGCAGTTACTCGAGTGCGGCCTACGAGCAGTACTTC CASSYSSAAYEQYF
few NA TRBJ2-1 TRBV20-1 TGCAGTGCTAGAGATTTTGAGGAGCAGTTCTTC CSARDFEEQFF
NA NA TRBJ2-2 TRBV3-1 TGTGCCAGCAGCCAAGCGGACACGGCTAGAACCGGGGAGCTGTTTTTT CASSQADTARTGELFF
NA TRBD2 TRBJ2-1 TRBV9 TGTGCCAGCAGCCCCCGTCTAGCGGGAGTCTACAATGAGCAGTTCTTC CASSPRLAGVYNEQFF
few NA TRBJ2-1 TRBV20-1 TGCAGTGCTAGTCCTCCGGGACCTTTAGGAAATGAGCAGTTCTTC CSASPPGPLGNEQFF
many NA TRBJ2-1 TRBV7-2 TGTGCCAGCAGCTTTCGTGGTCCCCCCTACAATGAGCAGTTCTTC CASSFRGPPYNEQFF
few NA TRBJ1-1 TRBV5-5 TGTGCCAGCAGAAGCTTCCCCGACAGTGGAGGGACTGAAGCTTTCTTT CASRSFPDSGGTEAFF
few NA TRBJ2-5 TRBV7-2 TGTGCCAGCAGCCCCCCCTGGGCAGGAGCGGAGACCCAGTACTTC CASSPPWAGAETQYF
few NA TRBJ2-2 TRBV29-1 TGCAGCGCAGGGAATCCCACCGGGGAGCTGTTTTTT CSAGNPTGELFF
few TRBD1 TRBJ2-1 TRBV20-1 TGCAGTGCTACGGGACAGATCCGGAATGAGCAGTTCTTC CSATGQIRNEQFF
few TRBD1 TRBJ1-1 TRBV28 TGTGCCAGCAGTGAGGCAAGGGGGCCTTTGGCTGAAGCTTTCTTT CASSEARGPLAEAFF
medium-sized TRBD2 TRBJ2-1 TRBV20-1 TGCAGTGCTAGTGGACTAGCCTGGGACAATGAGCAGTTCTTC CSASGLAWDNEQFF
few NA TRBJ2-1 TRBV7-2 TGTGCCAGCAGCCCGATTGGCAATGAGCAGTTCTTC CASSPIGNEQFF
few NA TRBJ1-5 TRBV19 TGTGCCAGTAGTCGGGGTGTCGATGGCAATCAGCCCCAGCATTTT CASSRGVDGNQPQHF
NA NA TRBJ2-2 TRBV20-1 TGCAGTGCTCAACAACAGGGTGCTCGGACCGGGGAGCTGTTTTTT CSAQQQGARTGELFF
NA NA TRBJ2-4 TRBV7-2 TGTGCCAGCAGCTCTCGAACCCGGAGCGTTCAGTACTTC CASSSRTRSVQYF
NA NA TRBJ2-3 TRBV3-1 TGTGCCAGCAGCCATGGGGGGAGAGGCACAGATACGCAGTATTTT CASSHGGRGTDTQYF
few NA TRBJ2-1 TRBV10-3 TGTGCCATCAGTGAGTCCGTGGGAGTCCCCTACAATGAGCAGTTCTTC CAISESVGVPYNEQFF
NA NA TRBJ2-4 TRBV15 TGTGCCACCAGCAATAGGGACATTCAGTACTTC CATSNRDIQYF
NA NA TRBJ1-3 TRBV12-3/TRBV12-4 TGTGCCAGCAGGGCCTCATTCGCTGGAAACACCATATATTTT CASRASFAGNTIYF
NA TRBD2 TRBJ2-5 TRBV7-6 TGTGCCAGCAGCTTATTGACTAGCGGGGGCGGAGAGACCCAGTACTTC CASSLLTSGGGETQYF
few NA TRBJ1-1 TRBV7-2 TGTGCCAGCAGCTCCGGGGCTACAGATGAAGCTTTCTTT CASSSGATDEAFF
NA TRBD1 TRBJ1-1 TRBV7-2 TGTGCCAGCAGCAAACAGGGGGGGAACACTGAAGCTTTCTTT CASSKQGGNTEAFF
NA NA TRBJ2-1 TRBV6-2/TRBV6-3 TGTGCCAGCAGTTCGGGCCTAGGGGAGCAGTTCTTC CASSSGLGEQFF
many NA TRBJ2-2 TRBV4-3 TGCGCCAGCAGCCCTCGAGAGACAGACTCCGGGGAGCTGTTTTTT CASSPRETDSGELFF
NA NA TRBJ2-7 TRBV7-2 TGTGCCAGCAGCCCTGATGGCGGTCATTCCTACGAGCAGTACTTC CASSPDGGHSYEQYF
NA TRBD1 TRBJ1-1 TRBV20-1 TGCAGTGCATCCACGGACAGGTCGAACACTGAAGCTTTCTTT CSASTDRSNTEAFF